The rows below give T cell receptor beta chains drawn from one sample of a study of blood T cell repertoires in COVID-19. Sequenced by immunoSEQ multiplex PCR; TCRdb stores in-frame clones only, minus some. The sample consists of about 42,000 clones, about 88% of them appearing once. The sequenced sample was peripheral blood. All receptors derive from a human donor in a cohort sampled during active COVID-19. The conserved cysteine and the conserved F or W are not part of the CDR3 here. D genes are given only for firm matches.

D,V,CDR3
NA,TRBV4-3,ASSQDLFGENTGELF
NA,TRBV30,AWSPGGFLSEQY
NA,TRBV5-1,ASSSMSLENIQY
NA,TRBV4-3,ASSQEGQGRGKLF
NA,TRBV11-2,ASSRRVRNEQF
TRBD2,TRBV7-2,ASSFSQSGGGLGTDTQY
TRBD1,TRBV27,ASSPTWDSRNTIY
NA,TRBV3-1/TRBV3-2,ASSLQGIKQPQH
NA,TRBV4-2,ASSQAGQSNYGYT
TRBD1,TRBV19,ASSTRQGSSYEQY
NA,TRBV10-3,AISEDRTGNHEQY
NA,TRBV12-3/TRBV12-4,ASSPGQSYEQY
NA,TRBV11-2,ASSLTRLLEQF
TRBD1,TRBV9,ASSVSQGDEKLF
NA,TRBV10-1,ASSGARQETQY
TRBD2,TRBV6-6,ASSYATGGTYEQY
TRBD1,TRBV10-3,AIKGQGPYEQY
NA,TRBV27,ASTLLPGLTSGANVLT
NA,TRBV5-8,ASSFHLASAGELF
NA,TRBV5-4,ASSLDVEAETQY
TRBD2,TRBV4-3,ASSQALAGGEQF
TRBD2,TRBV6-2/TRBV6-3,ASSYSLAGLYNEQF
NA,TRBV7-6,ASSADSNTEAF
NA,TRBV6-6,ASSYTSGELF
TRBD1,TRBV30,AWSVRGLGQETQY
TRBD2,TRBV5-4,ASGYQGLAEETQY
NA,TRBV30,AWNRVTGELF
TRBD1,TRBV2,ASRGQGNEQF
TRBD2,TRBV7-2,ASSLGATSGADTQY
TRBD2,TRBV27,ASSSLPGLAGDEQF
NA,TRBV27,ASSPTGGNQPQH
NA,TRBV13,ASRGTRGTGELF
TRBD1,TRBV7-9,ASSPGTGQPQH
NA,TRBV18,ASSPPAGTNYGYT
NA,TRBV5-6,ASSSSTRPTYNEQF
NA,TRBV7-8,ASSPTTGQYNEQF
NA,TRBV7-9,ASSRGGGYT
TRBD1,TRBV5-1,ASSLEWAGTGVDEQF
TRBD1,TRBV7-2,ASSLRGTGGRAQY
NA,TRBV21-1,ASSSGLFTDTQY
NA,TRBV28,ASSLGSKLSNQPQH
NA,TRBV6-1,ASSELNRDTEAF
TRBD1,TRBV9,ASSGQGAYNSPLH
TRBD2,TRBV7-3,ASSLMAGANTGELF
NA,TRBV24-1,ATSDLGSSYNSPLH